This TCR beta chain was captured in a study of cytomegalovirus exposure and HLA in healthy donors. Study results and limitations: Among TCR beta chains, those listed as cytomegalovirus-associated numbered some 170. Subsequent analysis revealed that first-cohort TCR clusters tended to co-occur in the roughly 120 validation repertoires. Across donors, most TCRs were seen rarely, yet some public ones were widespread.

Germline loops: CDR1 LNHDA, CDR2 SQIVND (reference sequence). V dropped 6 bases and J dropped 0 bases, with 18 bases sitting between them. The CDR3 length is 18 residues. On this clone itself: Its specificity is not known.

The validation cohort, a group of more than 100 subjects, included the donors and was separate from the roughly 720-subject first cohort. TCRdb's table, derived via immunoSEQ multiplex PCR, lists solely in-frame clones and lacks some. The sample has about 120,000 clones; approximately 90% are singletons. The clonotype originates from a woman aged 18-35 years in good health and CMV-seronegative. Material: PBMCs. The chain links TRBV19 to TRBJ2-6; D is perhaps TRBD1 (6 bases). CDR3: CASSINAGTISGANVLTF. The CDR3 DNA is TGTGCCAGTAGCATTAATGCCGGGACAATCTCTGGGGCCAACGTCCTGACTTTC.